Listed below are T cell receptor beta chains from one sample, sequenced in a study of T cells in Graves' hyperthyroidism and ophthalmopathy. TCRdb used MiXCR to reprocess the multiplex PCR reads, holding one entry per CDR3 protein. The data hold under 800,000 distinct CDR3 sequences, with around 15% observed a single time. Source material: blood. These receptors came from a woman aged 18-29 years with Graves' hyperthyroidism. CDR3s include the opening cysteine and the closing phenylalanine or tryptophan. A D gene is named only where the DNA matches it firmly. Some rows mark clone size as missing; the rest say once, few, many or name a class of expanded clone.

CDR3aa,CDR3nt,j_gene,v_gene,d_gene,abundance
CASSSAASGTYEQYF,TGTGCCAGCAGTTCTGCAGCGAGCGGAACCTACGAGCAGTACTTC,TRBJ2-7,TRBV28,-,many
CSVGLQAYEQYF,TGCAGCGTTGGGTTACAAGCCTACGAGCAGTACTTC,TRBJ2-7,TRBV29-1,-,many
CATSIDLPGLQYF,TGTGCCACCAGCATCGACTTACCGGGACTGCAGTACTTC,TRBJ2-7,TRBV15,-,few
CASSLVTARYEQYF,TGTGCCAGCAGCTTAGTGACAGCCCGATACGAGCAGTACTTC,TRBJ2-7,TRBV13,-,-
CSARYLGEGKNIQYF,TGCAGTGCTCGATATCTCGGAGAGGGCAAAAACATTCAGTACTTC,TRBJ2-4,TRBV20-1,-,-
CSAREQGSPQYF,TGCAGTGCTAGAGAACAGGGGAGCCCGCAGTACTTC,TRBJ2-7,TRBV20-1,TRBD1,-
CATSDYEGAATGELFF,TGTGCCACCAGTGATTACGAGGGGGCCGCCACCGGGGAGCTGTTTTTT,TRBJ2-2,TRBV24-1,TRBD1,few
CSVVGDSGYTF,TGCAGCGTTGTAGGGGATAGCGGCTACACCTTC,TRBJ1-2,TRBV29-1,-,-
CASSQRTFGGGHGYTF,TGCGCCAGCAGCCAACGGACGTTTGGGGGGGGTCATGGCTACACCTTC,TRBJ1-2,TRBV4-1,-,few
CASGDRGNTGELFF,TGTGCCAGCGGAGACAGGGGAAACACCGGGGAGCTGTTTTTT,TRBJ2-2,TRBV2,TRBD1,many
CASSYSSGTVTGELFF,TGTGCCAGCAGTTACTCCTCCGGGACCGTCACCGGGGAGCTGTTTTTT,TRBJ2-2,TRBV6-5,-,few
CASSGLLAGNYNEQFF,TGTGCCAGCAGTGGGTTACTAGCGGGGAACTACAATGAGCAGTTCTTC,TRBJ2-1,TRBV2,TRBD2,many
CSAKAVGRGNQPQHF,TGCAGTGCCAAAGCGGTGGGCAGGGGAAATCAGCCCCAGCATTTT,TRBJ1-5,TRBV20-1,-,many
CASSPAGAGGELFF,TGCGCCAGCAGCCCGGCGGGGGCGGGCGGGGAGCTGTTTTTT,TRBJ2-2,TRBV4-1,-,-
CASSEFSGDPREQYF,TGTGCCAGCAGTGAATTTTCGGGAGACCCCCGGGAGCAGTACTTC,TRBJ2-7,TRBV2,-,few
CASNGRASYNEQFF,TGTGCCAGCAACGGTCGGGCCTCCTACAATGAGCAGTTCTTC,TRBJ2-1,TRBV11-1,-,many
CASSTSGAPPGDTQYF,TGTGCCAGCAGCACCTCTGGGGCCCCCCCGGGCGATACGCAGTATTTT,TRBJ2-3,TRBV9,-,few
CAWSFATSGVSKGNTEAFF,TGTGCCTGGAGCTTTGCCACCTCGGGAGTATCTAAGGGGAACACTGAAGCTTTCTTT,TRBJ1-1,TRBV30,-,many
CASSLTSSLRDTQYF,TGTGCCAGCAGCTTAACGTCTAGCCTACGCGATACGCAGTATTTT,TRBJ2-3,TRBV7-3,-,many
CASSYDSHYEQYF,TGTGCCAGCAGTTACGACAGCCACTACGAGCAGTACTTC,TRBJ2-7,TRBV6-6,-,-
CAWTGAASPYEQYF,TGTGCCTGGACAGGGGCCGCTAGTCCCTACGAGCAGTACTTC,TRBJ2-7,TRBV30,-,many
CASSLRTSGRAGETQYF,TGTGCCAGCAGCTTGAGGACTAGCGGGAGGGCCGGGGAGACCCAGTACTTC,TRBJ2-5,TRBV7-2,TRBD2,few
CASSLRTSGSYEQYF,TGTGCCAGCAGTTTACGGACTAGCGGGTCCTACGAGCAGTACTTC,TRBJ2-7,TRBV28,TRBD2,many
CSARDIWDHYGYTF,TGCAGTGCTAGAGATATATGGGATCACTATGGCTACACCTTC,TRBJ1-2,TRBV20-1,-,many
CATGDRDSNQPQHF,TGTGCCACCGGGGACAGGGACAGCAATCAGCCCCAGCATTTT,TRBJ1-5,TRBV9,TRBD1,-
CASSAWDSGRGYTF,TGTGCCAGCAGCGCCTGGGACAGCGGGCGGGGCTACACCTTC,TRBJ1-2,TRBV7-9,TRBD1,-
CSVGPSGRTGELFF,TGCAGCGTTGGTCCTAGCGGGAGAACCGGGGAGCTGTTTTTT,TRBJ2-2,TRBV29-1,TRBD2,few
CASSLGGVVGEQFF,TGTGCCAGCAGTTTGGGCGGGGTGGTCGGTGAGCAGTTCTTC,TRBJ2-1,TRBV27,-,many
CASSPSTPWLAGGYEQYF,TGTGCCAGCAGTCCATCCACCCCGTGGTTAGCGGGAGGCTACGAGCAGTACTTC,TRBJ2-7,TRBV27,TRBD2,many
CASSVTVSYYGYTF,TGCGCCAGCAGTGTGACCGTAAGCTACTATGGCTACACCTTC,TRBJ1-2,TRBV10-2,-,many
CASSPWTGGSYGQYF,TGTGCCAGCAGTCCATGGACGGGGGGCTCCTACGGGCAGTACTTC,TRBJ2-7,TRBV28,-,-
CASSQAPRGRNEQFF,TGTGCCAGCAGCCAAGCCCCCAGGGGTAGGAATGAGCAGTTCTTC,TRBJ2-1,TRBV14,-,many
CASSTGEDTEAFF,TGTGCCAGCAGTACAGGGGAGGACACTGAAGCTTTCTTT,TRBJ1-1,TRBV28,TRBD1,many
CASSSTGAQYF,TGTGCCAGCAGCTCGACAGGGGCGCAGTATTTT,TRBJ2-3,TRBV7-9,TRBD1,many
CASSLSGTFFVGQYF,TGTGCCAGCAGCTTAAGTGGGACTTTTTTCGTCGGGCAGTACTTC,TRBJ2-7,TRBV11-2,-,-
CASSPIPLYGYTF,TGTGCCAGCTCACCAATACCGCTCTATGGCTACACCTTC,TRBJ1-2,TRBV18,-,many
CASIISNRGQDNEQFF,TGTGCCAGCATTATCTCCAACAGGGGGCAGGACAATGAGCAGTTCTTC,TRBJ2-1,TRBV12-3/TRBV12-4,TRBD1,-
CASSLVTGKNTEAFF,TGTGCCAGCAGCTTAGTTACAGGGAAGAACACTGAAGCTTTCTTT,TRBJ1-1,TRBV5-5,-,many
CSVEDLQAGGGETQYF,TGCAGCGTTGAAGATCTCCAAGCGGGAGGGGGAGAGACCCAGTACTTC,TRBJ2-5,TRBV29-1,TRBD2,many
CSATVGLAGANEQFF,TGCAGTGCTACCGTGGGACTAGCGGGAGCGAATGAGCAGTTCTTC,TRBJ2-1,TRBV20-1,TRBD2,many
CAWSHRGNNEQFF,TGTGCCTGGAGCCACAGGGGTAATAATGAGCAGTTCTTC,TRBJ2-1,TRBV30,TRBD1,many
CSARDGEGAGGPDTQYF,TGCAGTGCTAGAGATGGGGAGGGAGCGGGAGGGCCAGATACGCAGTATTTT,TRBJ2-3,TRBV20-1,TRBD2,many
CSVDRAGGEETQYF,TGCAGCGTTGATAGAGCGGGTGGAGAAGAGACCCAGTACTTC,TRBJ2-5,TRBV29-1,-,-
CASRKTGDLRGYTF,TGTGCCAGCAGAAAGACAGGGGACCTTAGGGGCTACACCTTC,TRBJ1-2,TRBV11-3,TRBD1,many
CASSTRDGQSSYEQYF,TGTGCCAGCAGCACCCGGGACGGGCAAAGCTCCTACGAGCAGTACTTC,TRBJ2-7,TRBV7-9,-,-
CASSSLWSSGNYNEQFF,TGTGCCAGCAGCTCTCTGTGGTCTAGCGGGAACTACAATGAGCAGTTCTTC,TRBJ2-1,TRBV11-2,TRBD2,-
CASSYTGAGGDTQYF,TGTGCCAGCAGCTACACAGGGGCTGGGGGAGATACGCAGTATTTT,TRBJ2-3,TRBV11-2,TRBD1,many
CASSPLPPTSGFQETQYF,TGTGCCAGCTCACCACTCCCTCCGACTAGCGGGTTCCAAGAGACCCAGTACTTC,TRBJ2-5,TRBV18,TRBD2,few
CASSQDGSLPANSPLHF,TGCGCCAGCAGCCAAGATGGCAGTCTTCCCGCTAATTCACCCCTCCACTTT,TRBJ1-6,TRBV4-1,-,-
CASSTNNPAGYGYTF,TGTGCCAGCAGCACAAACAACCCGGCGGGCTATGGCTACACCTTC,TRBJ1-2,TRBV7-9,-,-